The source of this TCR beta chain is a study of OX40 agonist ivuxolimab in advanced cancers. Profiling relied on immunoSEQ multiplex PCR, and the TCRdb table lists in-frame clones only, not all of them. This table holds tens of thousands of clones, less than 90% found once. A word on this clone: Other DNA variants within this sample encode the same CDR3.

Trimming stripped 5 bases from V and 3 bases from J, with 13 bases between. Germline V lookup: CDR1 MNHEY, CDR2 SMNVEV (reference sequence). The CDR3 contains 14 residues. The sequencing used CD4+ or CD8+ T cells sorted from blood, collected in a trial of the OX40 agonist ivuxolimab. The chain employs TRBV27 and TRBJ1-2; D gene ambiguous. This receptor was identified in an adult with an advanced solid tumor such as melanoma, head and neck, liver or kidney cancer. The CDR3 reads CASSPNRVDYGYTF. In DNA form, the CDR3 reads TGTGCCAGCAGTCCAAACCGGGTAGACTATGGCTACACCTTC.